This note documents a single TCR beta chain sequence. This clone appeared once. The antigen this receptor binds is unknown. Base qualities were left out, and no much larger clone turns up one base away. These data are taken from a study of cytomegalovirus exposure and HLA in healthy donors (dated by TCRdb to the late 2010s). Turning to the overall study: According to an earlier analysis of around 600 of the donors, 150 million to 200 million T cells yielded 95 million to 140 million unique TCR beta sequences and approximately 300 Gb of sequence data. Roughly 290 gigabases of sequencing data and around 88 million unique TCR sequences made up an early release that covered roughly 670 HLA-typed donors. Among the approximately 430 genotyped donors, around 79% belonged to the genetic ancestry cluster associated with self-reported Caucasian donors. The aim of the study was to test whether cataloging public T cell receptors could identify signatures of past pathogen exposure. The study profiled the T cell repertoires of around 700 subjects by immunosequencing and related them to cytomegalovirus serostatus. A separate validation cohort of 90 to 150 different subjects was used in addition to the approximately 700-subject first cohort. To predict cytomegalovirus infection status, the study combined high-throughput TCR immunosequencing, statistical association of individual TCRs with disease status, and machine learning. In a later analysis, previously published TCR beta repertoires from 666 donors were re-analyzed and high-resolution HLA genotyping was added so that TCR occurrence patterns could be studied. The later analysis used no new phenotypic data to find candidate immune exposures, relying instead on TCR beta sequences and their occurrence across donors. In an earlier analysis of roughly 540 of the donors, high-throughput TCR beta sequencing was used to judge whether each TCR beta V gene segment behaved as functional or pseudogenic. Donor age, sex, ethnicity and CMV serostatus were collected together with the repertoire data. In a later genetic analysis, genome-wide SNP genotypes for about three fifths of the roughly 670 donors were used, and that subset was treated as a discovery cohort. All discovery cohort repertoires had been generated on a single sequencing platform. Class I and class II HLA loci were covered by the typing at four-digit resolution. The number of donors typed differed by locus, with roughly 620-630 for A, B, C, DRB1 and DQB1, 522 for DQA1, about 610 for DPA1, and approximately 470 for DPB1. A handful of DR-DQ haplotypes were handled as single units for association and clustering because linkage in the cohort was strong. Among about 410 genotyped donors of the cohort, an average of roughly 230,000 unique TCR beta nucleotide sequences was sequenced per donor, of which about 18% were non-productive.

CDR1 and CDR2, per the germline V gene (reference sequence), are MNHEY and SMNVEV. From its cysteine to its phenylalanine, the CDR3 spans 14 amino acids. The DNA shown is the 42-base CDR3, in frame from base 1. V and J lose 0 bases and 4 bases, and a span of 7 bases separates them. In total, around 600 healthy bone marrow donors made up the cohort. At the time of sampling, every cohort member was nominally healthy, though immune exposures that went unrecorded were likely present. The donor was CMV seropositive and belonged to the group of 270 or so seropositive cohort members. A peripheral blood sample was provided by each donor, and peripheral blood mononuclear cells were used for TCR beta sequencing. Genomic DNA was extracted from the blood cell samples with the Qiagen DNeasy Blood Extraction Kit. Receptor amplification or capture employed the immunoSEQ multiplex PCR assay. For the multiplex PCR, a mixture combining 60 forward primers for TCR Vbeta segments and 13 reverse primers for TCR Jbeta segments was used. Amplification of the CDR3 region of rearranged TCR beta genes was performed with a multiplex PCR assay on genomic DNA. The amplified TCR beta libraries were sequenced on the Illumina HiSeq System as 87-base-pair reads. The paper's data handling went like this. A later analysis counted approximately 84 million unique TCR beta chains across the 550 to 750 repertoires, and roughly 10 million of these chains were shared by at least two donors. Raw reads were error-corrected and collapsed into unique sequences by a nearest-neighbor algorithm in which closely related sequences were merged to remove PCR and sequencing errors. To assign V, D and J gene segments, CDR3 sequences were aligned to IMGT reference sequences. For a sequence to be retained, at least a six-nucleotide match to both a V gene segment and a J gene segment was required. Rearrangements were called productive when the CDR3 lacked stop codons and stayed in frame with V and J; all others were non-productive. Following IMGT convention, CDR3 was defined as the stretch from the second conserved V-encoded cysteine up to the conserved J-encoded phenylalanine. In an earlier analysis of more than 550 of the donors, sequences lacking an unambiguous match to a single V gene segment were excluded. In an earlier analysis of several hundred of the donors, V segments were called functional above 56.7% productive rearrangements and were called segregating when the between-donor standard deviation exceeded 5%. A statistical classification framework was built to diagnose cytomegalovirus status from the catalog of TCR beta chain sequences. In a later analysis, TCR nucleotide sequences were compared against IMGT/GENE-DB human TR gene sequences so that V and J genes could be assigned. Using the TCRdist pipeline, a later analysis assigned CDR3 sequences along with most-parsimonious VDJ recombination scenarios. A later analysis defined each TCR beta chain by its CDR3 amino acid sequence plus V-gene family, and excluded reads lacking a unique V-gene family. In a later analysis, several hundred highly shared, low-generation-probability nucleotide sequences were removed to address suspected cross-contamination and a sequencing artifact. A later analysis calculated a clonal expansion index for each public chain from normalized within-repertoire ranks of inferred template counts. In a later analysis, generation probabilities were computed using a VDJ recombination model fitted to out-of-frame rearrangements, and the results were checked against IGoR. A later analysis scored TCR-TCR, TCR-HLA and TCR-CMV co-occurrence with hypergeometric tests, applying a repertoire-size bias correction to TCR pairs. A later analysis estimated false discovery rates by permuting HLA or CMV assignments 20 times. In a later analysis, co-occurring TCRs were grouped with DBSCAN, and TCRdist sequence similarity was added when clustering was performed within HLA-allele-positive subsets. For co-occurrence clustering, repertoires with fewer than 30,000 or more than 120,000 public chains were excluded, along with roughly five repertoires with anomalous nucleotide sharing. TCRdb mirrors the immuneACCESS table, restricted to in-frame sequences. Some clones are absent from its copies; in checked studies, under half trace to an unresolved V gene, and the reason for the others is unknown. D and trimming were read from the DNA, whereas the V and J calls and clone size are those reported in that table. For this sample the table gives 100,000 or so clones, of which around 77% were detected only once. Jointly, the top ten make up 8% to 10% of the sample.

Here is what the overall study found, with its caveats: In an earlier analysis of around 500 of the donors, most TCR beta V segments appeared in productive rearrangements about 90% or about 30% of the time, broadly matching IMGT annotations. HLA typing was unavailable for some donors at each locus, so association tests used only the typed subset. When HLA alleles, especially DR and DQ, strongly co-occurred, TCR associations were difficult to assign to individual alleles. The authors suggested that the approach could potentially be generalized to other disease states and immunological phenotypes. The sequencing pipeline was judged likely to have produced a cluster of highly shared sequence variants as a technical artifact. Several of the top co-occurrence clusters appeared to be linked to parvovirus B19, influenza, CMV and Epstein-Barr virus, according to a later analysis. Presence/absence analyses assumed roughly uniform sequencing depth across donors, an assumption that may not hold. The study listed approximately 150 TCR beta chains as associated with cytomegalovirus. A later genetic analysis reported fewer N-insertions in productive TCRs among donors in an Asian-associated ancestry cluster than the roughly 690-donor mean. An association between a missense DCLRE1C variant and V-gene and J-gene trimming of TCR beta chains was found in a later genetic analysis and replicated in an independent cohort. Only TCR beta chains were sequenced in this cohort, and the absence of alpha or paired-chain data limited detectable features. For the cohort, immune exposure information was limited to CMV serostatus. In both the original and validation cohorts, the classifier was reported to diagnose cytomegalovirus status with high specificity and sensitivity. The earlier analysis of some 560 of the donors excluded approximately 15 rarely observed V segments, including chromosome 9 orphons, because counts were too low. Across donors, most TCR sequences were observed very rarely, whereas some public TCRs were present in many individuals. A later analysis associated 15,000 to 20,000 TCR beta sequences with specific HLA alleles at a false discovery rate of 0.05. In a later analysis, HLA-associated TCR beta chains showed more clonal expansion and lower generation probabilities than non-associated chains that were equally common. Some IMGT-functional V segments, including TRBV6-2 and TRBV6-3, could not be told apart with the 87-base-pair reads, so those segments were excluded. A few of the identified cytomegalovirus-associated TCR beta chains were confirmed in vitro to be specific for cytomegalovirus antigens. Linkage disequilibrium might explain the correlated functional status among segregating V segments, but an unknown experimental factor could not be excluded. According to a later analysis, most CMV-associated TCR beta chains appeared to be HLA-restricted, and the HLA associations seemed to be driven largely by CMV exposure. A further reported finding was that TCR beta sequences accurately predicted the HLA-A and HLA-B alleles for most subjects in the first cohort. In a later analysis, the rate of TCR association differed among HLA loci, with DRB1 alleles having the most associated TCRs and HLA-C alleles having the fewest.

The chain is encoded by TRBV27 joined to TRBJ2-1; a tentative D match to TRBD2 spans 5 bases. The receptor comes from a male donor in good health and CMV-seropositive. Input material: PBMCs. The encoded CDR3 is CASSLSKRYNEQFF. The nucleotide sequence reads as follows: TGTGCCAGCAGTTTATCGAAGCGGTACAATGAGCAGTTCTTC.